This T cell receptor beta chain was captured by sequencing in a study of CD8 T cells in Susac syndrome (dated by TCRdb to 2018 to 2020). As for the study more broadly: Repertoire sequencing was used to test whether CD8+ T cell activation and differentiation in Susac syndrome was antigen driven. The clonality of the CD8+ T cell repertoire was compared across 12 healthy donors, roughly 14 Susac syndrome patients and roughly 15 multiple sclerosis patients. Results the study describes overall, beyond this receptor: The study acknowledged that relatively few individuals were included in the TCR sequencing and HLA analysis.

As for this clonotype: Its antigen target is currently unknown. Base qualities are not recorded, but no much larger clone differs from it by a single base.

The germline V and J ends show losses of 4 bases and 3 bases respectively, and no gene match explains 7 bases of the junction. The CDR3 contains 15 residues, cysteine and phenylalanine counted. The DNA shown is the 45-base CDR3, in frame from base 1. CDR1 and CDR2 are read off the germline V gene as SGHTA and FQGNSA. Peripheral blood CD8+ and CD4+ T cells from healthy donors, Susac syndrome patients and multiple sclerosis patients were profiled by high-throughput TCR beta sequencing. Treatment-naive patients with stable or active relapsing-remitting disease fulfilling revised McDonald criteria were used as multiple sclerosis controls. CD8+ TEMRA cells were enriched by FACS, while bulk CD8+ and CD4+ T cells were purified by magnetic negative isolation. Blood was drawn into EDTA tubes, processed within 24 hours, and PBMCs were isolated by density gradient centrifugation. PBMCs intended for TCR sequencing were cryopreserved in liquid nitrogen and thawed later in a water bath at 37 degrees C. The sorted or isolated CD4+, CD8+ and CD8+ TEMRA cells reached a purity of at least 90%.

RNA was extracted using the RNeasy kit, and about 0.45 to 1 microgram was reverse transcribed with random hexamers. The immunoSEQ multiplex PCR assay, covering 54 Vbeta and 13 Jbeta segments, was used to amplify TCR beta CDR3 regions. PCR amplification bias was corrected by using a synthetic template baseline for primer optimization and computational correction. The authors' analysis ran thus. Only productive sequences were kept, with reads annotated to V, D and J genes according to IMGT and analyzed in immunoSEQ Analyzer. To calculate clonality, Shannon entropy was normalized by log2 of the number of productive unique sequences and then subtracted from one. For each patient and control, public and private clones were evaluated within the 100 most prevalent clones. Susac-specific clones were defined as absent from healthy and MS cohorts, approximately 1,000 published viral clones and other ImmuneACCESS disease sequences. TCRdb cleaned the public reads at Q25 with fastp, built clones with MiXCR and kept in-frame beta chains. Each entry is one CDR3 protein sequence, shown with its most common DNA and genes. What appears here as the V and J calls and clone size reflects TCRdb's work, not the paper's. The sample table records about 300,000 distinct CDR3 sequences; around 91% of these occur just once. The biggest ten clones account for 0.18% of the sample.

The sample consisted of CD8+ T cells from PBMCs. The sequence joins TRBV7-2 to TRBJ2-7, with TRBD1 matching 9 junction bases. The source of this sequence is a human donor with multiple sclerosis. The CDR3 protein: CASSSGTGIIYEQYF. The bases read TGTGCCAGCAGCTCAGGGACAGGGATTATCTACGAGCAGTACTTC.